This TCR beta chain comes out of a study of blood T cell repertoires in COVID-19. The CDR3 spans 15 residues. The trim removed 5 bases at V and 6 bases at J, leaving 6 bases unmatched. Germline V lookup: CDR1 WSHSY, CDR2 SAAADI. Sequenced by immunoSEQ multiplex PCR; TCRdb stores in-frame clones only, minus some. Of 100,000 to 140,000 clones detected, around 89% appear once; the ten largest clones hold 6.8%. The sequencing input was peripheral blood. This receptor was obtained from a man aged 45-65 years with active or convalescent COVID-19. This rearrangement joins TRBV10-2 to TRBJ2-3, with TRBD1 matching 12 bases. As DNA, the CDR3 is TGCGCCAGCAGTTCGGGACAGGGGGCAGGGGATACGCAGTATTTT. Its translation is CASSSGQGAGDTQYF.